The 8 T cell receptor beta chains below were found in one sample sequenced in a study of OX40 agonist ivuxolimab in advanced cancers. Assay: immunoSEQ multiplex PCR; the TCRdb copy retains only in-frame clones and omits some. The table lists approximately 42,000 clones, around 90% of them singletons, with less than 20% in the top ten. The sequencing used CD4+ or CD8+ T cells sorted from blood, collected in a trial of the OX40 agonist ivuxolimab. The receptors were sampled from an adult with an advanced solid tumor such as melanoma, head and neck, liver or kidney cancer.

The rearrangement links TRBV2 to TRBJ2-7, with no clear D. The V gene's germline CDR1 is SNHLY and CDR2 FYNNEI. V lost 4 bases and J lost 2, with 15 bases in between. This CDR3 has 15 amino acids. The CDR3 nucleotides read TGTGCCAGCAGTGGGTGGCTCGCCTCGGCCTACGAGCAGTACGTC. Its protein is CASSGWLASAYEQYV.

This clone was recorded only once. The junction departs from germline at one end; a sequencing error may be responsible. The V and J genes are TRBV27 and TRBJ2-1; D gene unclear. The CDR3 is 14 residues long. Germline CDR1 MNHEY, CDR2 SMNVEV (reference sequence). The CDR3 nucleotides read TGTGCCAGCAGCTCTCTGGGCTCCAACAATGAGCAGTTCTTC. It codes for CASSSLGSNNEQFF.

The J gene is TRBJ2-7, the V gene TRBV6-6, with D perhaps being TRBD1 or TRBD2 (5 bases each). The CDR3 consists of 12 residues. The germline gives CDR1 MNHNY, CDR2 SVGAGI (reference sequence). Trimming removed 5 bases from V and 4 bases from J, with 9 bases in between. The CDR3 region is CASSEGTYEQYF. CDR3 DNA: TGTGCCAGCAGTGAGGGGACGTACGAGCAGTACTTC.

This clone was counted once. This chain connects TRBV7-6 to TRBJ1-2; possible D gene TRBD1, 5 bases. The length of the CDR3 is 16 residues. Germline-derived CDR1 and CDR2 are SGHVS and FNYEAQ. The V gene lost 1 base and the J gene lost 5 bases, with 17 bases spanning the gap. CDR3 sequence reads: CASSLEEGTSFYGYTF. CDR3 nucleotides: TGTGCCAGCAGCTTAGAGGAGGGGACCTCATTTTATGGCTACACCTTC.

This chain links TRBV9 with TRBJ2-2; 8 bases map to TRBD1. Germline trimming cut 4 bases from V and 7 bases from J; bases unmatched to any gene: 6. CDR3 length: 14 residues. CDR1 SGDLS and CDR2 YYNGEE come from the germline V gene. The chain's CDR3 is CASSQGQVIGELFF. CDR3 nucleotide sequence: TGTGCCAGCAGCCAGGGACAGGTTATCGGGGAGCTGTTTTTT.

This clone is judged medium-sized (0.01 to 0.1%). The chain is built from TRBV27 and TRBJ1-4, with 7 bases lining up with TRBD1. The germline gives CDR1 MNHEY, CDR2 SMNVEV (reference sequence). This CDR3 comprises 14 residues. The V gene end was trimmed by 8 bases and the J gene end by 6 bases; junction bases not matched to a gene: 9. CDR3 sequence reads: CASATQGRDEKLFF. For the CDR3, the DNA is TGTGCCAGCGCAACACAGGGGAGAGATGAAAAACTGTTTTTT.

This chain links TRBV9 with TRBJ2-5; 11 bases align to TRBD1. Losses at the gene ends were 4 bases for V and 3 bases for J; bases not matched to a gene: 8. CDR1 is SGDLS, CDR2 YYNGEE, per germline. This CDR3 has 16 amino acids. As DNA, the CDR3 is TGTGCCAGCAGCACGCCGCGGGACAGGGGGGAAGAGACCCAGTACTTC. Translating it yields CASSTPRDRGEETQYF.

CDR3 bases: TGTGCCAGCAGCCCCAGCGGGGGGGCTTTAGATACGCAGTATTTT. It encodes CASSPSGGALDTQYF. This chain joins TRBV9 and TRBJ2-3, with 10 bases that match TRBD2. Germline V gene data show CDR1 as SGDLS and CDR2 as YYNGEE. J gave up 5 bases and V 4 bases, and 7 bases lay outside the gene matches. This CDR3 is 15 amino acids long.